The rows below give T cell receptor beta chains drawn from one sample of a study of blood T cell repertoires in COVID-19. The repertoire was sequenced with immunoSEQ multiplex PCR; TCRdb's copy has only in-frame clones and lacks some. The sample has 53,000 or so clones; 78% are singletons. Sequenced sample: peripheral blood. Source of these receptors: a human donor with active or convalescent COVID-19. The donor label of this sample is uncertain. Both conserved end residues are part of each CDR3.

j_call: TRBJ1-2; cdr3_length: 14; v_call: TRBV27; cdr3_aa: CASSSGQHNYGYTF
j_call: TRBJ2-7; cdr3_length: 16; v_call: TRBV24-1; cdr3_aa: CATSDRDGGSAYEQYF
j_call: TRBJ2-7; cdr3_length: 13; v_call: TRBV9; cdr3_aa: CASSPTTSHEQYF
j_call: TRBJ1-2; cdr3_length: 15; v_call: TRBV6-4; cdr3_aa: CASSPNRGRSYGYTF
j_call: TRBJ1-2; cdr3_length: 14; v_call: TRBV11-2; cdr3_aa: CASRTPRDFYGYTF
j_call: TRBJ1-3; cdr3_length: 16; v_call: TRBV28; cdr3_aa: CASSLDTGDSGNTIYF
j_call: TRBJ2-3; cdr3_length: 17; v_call: TRBV18; cdr3_aa: CASSPPTTSGGTDTQYF
j_call: TRBJ2-5; cdr3_length: 15; v_call: TRBV5-6; cdr3_aa: CASSFGGAELETQYF
j_call: TRBJ2-3; cdr3_length: 16; v_call: TRBV20-1; cdr3_aa: CSASDRGGEHPRTQYF
j_call: TRBJ1-2; cdr3_length: 14; v_call: TRBV6-5; cdr3_aa: CASTQETGGYGYTF
j_call: TRBJ1-5; cdr3_length: 18; v_call: TRBV21-1; cdr3_aa: CASRIGSGFFPLNQPQHF
j_call: TRBJ2-7; cdr3_length: 13; v_call: TRBV2; cdr3_aa: CASSEGGRYEQYF
j_call: TRBJ1-1; cdr3_length: 15; v_call: TRBV2; cdr3_aa: CASSDGPGVNTEAFF
j_call: TRBJ2-2; cdr3_length: 17; v_call: TRBV7-9; cdr3_aa: CASSLGFGGLNTGELFF
j_call: TRBJ2-2; cdr3_length: 15; v_call: TRBV15; cdr3_aa: CATSFGTLFTGELFF
j_call: TRBJ2-7; cdr3_length: 16; v_call: TRBV5-5; cdr3_aa: CASSLGQGPHSYEQYF
j_call: TRBJ1-3; cdr3_length: 16; v_call: TRBV10-1; cdr3_aa: CASSAGGSGSGNTIYF
j_call: TRBJ2-3; cdr3_length: 16; v_call: TRBV18; cdr3_aa: CASSPPMGGLTDTQYF
j_call: TRBJ2-5; cdr3_length: 19; v_call: TRBV19; cdr3_aa: CATQPGQGWTSANRETQYF
j_call: TRBJ1-1; cdr3_length: 15; v_call: TRBV5-1; cdr3_aa: CASSPLQGVNTEAFF
j_call: TRBJ1-1; cdr3_length: 13; v_call: TRBV12-3/TRBV12-4; cdr3_aa: CASGTGMNTEAFF
j_call: TRBJ1-2; cdr3_length: 16; v_call: TRBV7-2; cdr3_aa: CASSPREMRGRRGYTF